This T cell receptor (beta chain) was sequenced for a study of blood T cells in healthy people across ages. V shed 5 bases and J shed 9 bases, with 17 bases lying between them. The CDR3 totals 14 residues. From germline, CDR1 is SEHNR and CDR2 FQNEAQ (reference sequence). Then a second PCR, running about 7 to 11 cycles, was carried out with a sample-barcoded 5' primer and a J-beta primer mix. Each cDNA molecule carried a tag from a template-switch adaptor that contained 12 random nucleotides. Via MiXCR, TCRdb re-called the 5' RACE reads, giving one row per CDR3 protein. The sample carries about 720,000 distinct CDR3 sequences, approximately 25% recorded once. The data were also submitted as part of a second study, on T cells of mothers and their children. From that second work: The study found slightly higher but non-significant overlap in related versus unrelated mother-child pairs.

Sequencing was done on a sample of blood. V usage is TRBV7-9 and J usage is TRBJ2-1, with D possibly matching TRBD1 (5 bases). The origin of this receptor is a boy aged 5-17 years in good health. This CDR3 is CASSPRGGFGEQFF. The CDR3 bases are TGTGCCAGCAGCCCAAGGGGTGGGTTTGGTGAGCAGTTCTTC.